These T cell receptor beta chains were read from a single sample in a study of OX40 agonist ivuxolimab in advanced cancers. The method was immunoSEQ multiplex PCR; TCRdb's version includes in-frame clones alone and lacks a portion of them. Of roughly 35,000 clones in the sample, roughly 90% were seen once. Sequencing used CD4+ or CD8+ T cells sorted from blood, obtained in a trial of the OX40 agonist ivuxolimab. The receptors come from an adult with an advanced solid tumor such as melanoma, head and neck, liver or kidney cancer. Each CDR3 is given with its conserved first and last residue. A D gene is named only where the DNA matches it firmly. The size field is filled for only some rows; it gives once, few, many or a size class.

TRBV5-4	-	TRBJ2-1	TRBD1	TGTGCCAGCAGCCCCCTGGGACAGGGGGACGGGAGCTACAATGAGCAGTTCTTC	CASSPLGQGDGSYNEQFF
TRBV2	-	TRBJ1-1	-	TGTGCCAGCCTCGGAGATGAGGCTTTGAACACTGAAGCTTTCTTT	CASLGDEALNTEAFF
TRBV19	-	TRBJ2-2	TRBD1	TGTGCCAGTAGTCGGGAAGTTGGGACAGGGGGCTTAGGGAACACCGGGGAGCTGTTTTTT	CASSREVGTGGLGNTGELFF
TRBV28	-	TRBJ2-1	TRBD1	TGTGCCAGCAGTCATAACCGAGGGACAGAGACCTACAATGAGCAGTTCTTC	CASSHNRGTETYNEQFF
TRBV2	-	TRBJ2-4	-	TGTGCCAGCAGTGGTATAGCGAACATTCAGTACTTC	CASSGIANIQYF
TRBV4-3	-	TRBJ2-2	TRBD2	TGCGCCAGCAGCCAACAAATTACTAGCGCCGGGGAGCTGTTTTTT	CASSQQITSAGELFF
TRBV28	-	TRBJ2-7	-	TGTGCCAGCAGCGGATTCCGGACCCCATCAAGTGGAGAGCAGTACTTC	CASSGFRTPSSGEQYF
TRBV7-2	once	TRBJ2-3	TRBD2	TGTGCCAGCAGCCTCGAGCGGACTAGCGGATTCACAGATACGCAGTATTTT	CASSLERTSGFTDTQYF
TRBV27	-	TRBJ1-5	-	TGTGCCAGCAGTCCCCCCCGTTGGGGGGGCAGTATCAGCAATCAGCCCCAGCATTTT	CASSPPRWGGSISNQPQHF
TRBV27	-	TRBJ2-7	-	TGTGCCAGCAGTATTAAGGCGCTAGCCACCTCCTACGAGCAGTACTTC	CASSIKALATSYEQYF
TRBV4-3	-	TRBJ1-4	-	TGCGCCAGCAGCCAAGACCCGAGTACTAATGAAAAACTGTTTTTT	CASSQDPSTNEKLFF
TRBV5-4	-	TRBJ2-7	TRBD1	TGTGCCAGCAGCTACCGGGACAGGGTTCATGAGCAGTACTTC	CASSYRDRVHEQYF
TRBV28	-	TRBJ1-5	-	TGTGCCAGCAGTTTATTTGAGGGACAACCTAGCAATCAGCCCCAGCATTTT	CASSLFEGQPSNQPQHF
TRBV7-3	-	TRBJ2-1	-	TGTGCCAGCAGCTTAATAGGGGCGTCTAATGAGCAGTTCTTC	CASSLIGASNEQFF
TRBV9	-	TRBJ2-7	TRBD2	TGTGCCAGCAGCGCCACGGGACTAGCGGGGCCCTCCTACGAGCAGTACTTC	CASSATGLAGPSYEQYF
TRBV5-6	once	TRBJ2-4	-	TGTGCCAGCAGCTTGGCGTTAGCCAAAAACATTCAGTACTTC	CASSLALAKNIQYF
TRBV6-6	few	TRBJ1-2	TRBD1	TGTGCCAGCAGTTGGGACAGGGAAATCTATGGCTACACCTTC	CASSWDREIYGYTF
TRBV27	-	TRBJ2-7	-	TGTGCCAGCAGTTTATCCGGACAGCCAGGACCATACGAGCAGTACTTC	CASSLSGQPGPYEQYF
TRBV11-2	once	TRBJ2-7	TRBD1	TGTGCCAGCAGCCGCCGACAGGGGTTAATCTACGAGCAGTACTTC	CASSRRQGLIYEQYF
TRBV7-2	-	TRBJ2-7	TRBD1	TGTGCCAGCAGCTTGGTAACGGGACAGGGCTACGAGCAGTACTTC	CASSLVTGQGYEQYF
TRBV7-9	once	TRBJ2-7	-	TGTGCCGCCTCGGAGAGGGGGGACGAGCAGTACTTC	CAASERGDEQYF
TRBV5-6	-	TRBJ2-5	TRBD1	TGTGCCAGCAGCTTGGAGGTCAGGGGGCAAGAGACCCAGTACTTC	CASSLEVRGQETQYF
TRBV4-3	-	TRBJ1-1	-	TGCGCCAGCAGCCAAGGCTACAGGGTGCGCACTGAAGCTTTCTTT	CASSQGYRVRTEAFF
TRBV7-8	-	TRBJ2-7	TRBD1	TGTGCCAGCAGCCCCAGGACAGGGGCGCCCTACGAGCAGTACTTC	CASSPRTGAPYEQYF
TRBV6-7	-	TRBJ2-7	TRBD1	TGTGCCAGCAGTTACTCAGGGACAGGGACCTACGAGCAGTACTTC	CASSYSGTGTYEQYF
TRBV11-3	-	TRBJ1-1	-	TGTGCCAGCAGCTTAGCCCCGGGGACTGAAGCTTTCTTT	CASSLAPGTEAFF
TRBV7-8	medium-sized	TRBJ2-3	TRBD2	TGTGCCAGCAGCCTATCCCACCCAAGACTAGCACCGCGAGATACGCAGTATTTT	CASSLSHPRLAPRDTQYF
TRBV7-9	-	TRBJ2-3	TRBD2	TGTGCCAGCAGCAATCCCGCCCTAGCGGGAGTCTCAGATACGCAGTATTTT	CASSNPALAGVSDTQYF
TRBV28	-	TRBJ1-4	-	TGTGCCAGCAGTTTGGGGGTTAGAAAGAGGAAACTGTTTTTT	CASSLGVRKRKLFF
TRBV6-5	-	TRBJ2-5	TRBD1	TGTGCCAGCAGTTTCCCACGACAGGGCGGTTCGAAGACCCAGTACTTC	CASSFPRQGGSKTQYF
TRBV7-8	-	TRBJ2-7	-	TGTGCCAGCAGCTTACAGGAGGGGGGAGAGCAGTACTTC	CASSLQEGGEQYF
TRBV11-3	-	TRBJ2-3	-	TGTGCCAGCAGCTTAGCGGGGCTGGAGGGCACAGATACGCAGTATTTT	CASSLAGLEGTDTQYF
TRBV11-2	-	TRBJ2-1	-	TGTGCCAGCAGCTTCGGACTGAACAATGAGCAGTTCTTC	CASSFGLNNEQFF
TRBV9	-	TRBJ2-1	-	TGTGCCAGCAGCGTAGGGACGCCCAATGAGCAGTTCTTC	CASSVGTPNEQFF
TRBV15	-	TRBJ2-7	TRBD1	TGTGCCACCAGCAAGAGGGGGCAGGGGGCTTACGAGCAGTACTTC	CATSKRGQGAYEQYF
TRBV2	-	TRBJ2-2	TRBD2	TGTGCCAGCTGTGACCACCCCTCACTAGCGAAGGCGAACACCGGGGAGCTGTTTTTT	CASCDHPSLAKANTGELFF
TRBV30	-	TRBJ2-7	-	TGTGCCTGGAGTCCCCTGACAGCCTACGAGCAGTACTTC	CAWSPLTAYEQYF
TRBV2	-	TRBJ2-1	TRBD2	TGTGCCAGCAGTGAAGCCACTCTAGCGGGAGGGCCTGAGCAGTTCTTC	CASSEATLAGGPEQFF
TRBV27	-	TRBJ2-7	-	TGTGCCAGCAGTTTAAATAGTGGCGAGCGAGCAATCTACGAGCAGTACTTC	CASSLNSGERAIYEQYF
TRBV19	-	TRBJ2-5	-	TGTGCCAGTAGTATCGAGGGACTCTCAGAGACCCAGTACTTC	CASSIEGLSETQYF